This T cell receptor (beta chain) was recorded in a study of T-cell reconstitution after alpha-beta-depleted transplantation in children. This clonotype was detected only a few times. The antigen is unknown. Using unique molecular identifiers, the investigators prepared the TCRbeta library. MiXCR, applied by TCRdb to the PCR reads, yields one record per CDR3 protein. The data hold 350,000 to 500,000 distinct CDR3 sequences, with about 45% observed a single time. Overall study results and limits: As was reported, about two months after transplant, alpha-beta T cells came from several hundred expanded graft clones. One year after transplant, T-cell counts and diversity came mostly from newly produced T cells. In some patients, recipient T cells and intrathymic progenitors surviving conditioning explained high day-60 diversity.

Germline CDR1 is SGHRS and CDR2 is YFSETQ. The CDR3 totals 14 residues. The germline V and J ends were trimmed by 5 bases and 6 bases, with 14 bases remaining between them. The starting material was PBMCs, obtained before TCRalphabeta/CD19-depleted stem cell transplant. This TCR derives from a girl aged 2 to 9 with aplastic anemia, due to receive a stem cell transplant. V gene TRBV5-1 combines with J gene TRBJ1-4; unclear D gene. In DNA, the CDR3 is TGCGCCAGCAGAACCGGGAGAGCTGATGAAAAACTGTTTTTT. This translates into CASRTGRADEKLFF.